A selection of T cell receptor beta chains follows, all from one sample in a study of CD8+ T cells in alopecia areata. Some clones are missing from TCRdb's copy, which holds only in-frame ones; the method was immunoSEQ multiplex PCR. The sample yields about 190,000 clones, about 60% seen once. The input for sequencing was CD4+ T cells sorted from blood, taken at week 4, from a patient treated with tofacitinib. These receptors all stem from a human donor with alopecia areata. Each CDR3 is given with its conserved first and last residue. The D gene is left open where the match is weak.

>TRBJ2-1|-|TRBV29-1
CSVAGVDEQFF
>TRBJ2-7|TRBD1|TRBV25-1
CASSPNRDRASEQYF
>TRBJ1-1|-|TRBV30
CAWSIRLNTEAFF
>TRBJ2-5|-|TRBV28
CASSLFPETQYF
>TRBJ2-3|TRBD1|TRBV29-1
CSVGGSYRGRADTQYF
>TRBJ2-3|TRBD1|TRBV7-6
CASSLARTGTDTQYF
>TRBJ1-2|TRBD1|TRBV25-1
CASRGTGLDYGYTF
>TRBJ2-5|TRBD1|TRBV5-4
CASSFDRGRQETQYF
>TRBJ1-1|-|TRBV2
CASSEAYRTSVAFF
>TRBJ2-1|-|TRBV30
CAYYARRGSSYNEQFF
>TRBJ1-2|TRBD1|TRBV12-5
CASGWDRGAGYTF
>TRBJ1-2|TRBD1|TRBV4-3
CASSRRQGTNYGYTF
>TRBJ2-7|-|TRBV6-5
CASRTLQGRSYEQYF
>TRBJ2-1|TRBD1|TRBV29-1
CSAAGTGRGEQFF
>TRBJ2-4|-|TRBV29-1
CSVEVGNIQYF
>TRBJ2-2|-|TRBV4-3
CASSQEAGVSGELFF
>TRBJ2-3|-|TRBV5-1
CASSLEASWLSDTQYF
>TRBJ1-3|-|TRBV6-5
CASSGNSPGNTIYF
>TRBJ1-2|-|TRBV19
CASSSSRTIYGYTF
>TRBJ2-7|-|TRBV23-1
CASSLTGTWSSYEQYF
>TRBJ1-2|TRBD1|TRBV6-5
CASTTRDRRGYTF
>TRBJ2-1|TRBD2|TRBV29-1
CSVVAGGLPNEQFF
>TRBJ2-2|TRBD1|TRBV29-1
CSGSGQMNTGELFF
>TRBJ1-5|-|TRBV29-1
CSVGMGNQPQHF
>TRBJ2-1|-|TRBV29-1
CSVEGLPGSTQFF
>TRBJ1-1|-|TRBV29-1
CSVERRLAGELAFF
>TRBJ2-3|TRBD1|TRBV29-1
CSVPWDSYTQYF